A selection of T cell receptor beta chains follows, all from one sample in a study of identical twins. Using its own MiXCR run on the 5' RACE reads, TCRdb lists one record per CDR3 protein. The profile shows hundreds of thousands of distinct CDR3 sequences, 12% of them singletons. These data were also filed under a second study, of yellow fever vaccine responses in identical twins.

Sequencing was done on a sample of PBMCs. The receptors stem from a woman aged 18-35 years in good health. CDR3s include the opening cysteine and the closing phenylalanine or tryptophan. The D gene is left open where the match is weak. The size field is filled for only some rows; it gives once, few, many or a size class.

>.|.|TRBJ1-4|13|TRBV20-1
CSARFVNNEKLFF
TGCAGTGCTAGGTTCGTGAATAATGAAAAACTGTTTTTT
>few|TRBD1|TRBJ2-7|15|TRBV7-9
CASSPRDRGVYEQYF
TGTGCCAGCAGCCCTAGGGACAGGGGGGTTTACGAGCAGTACTTC
>.|.|TRBJ2-5|19|TRBV21-1
CASSRRSGGASFPKETQYF
TGTGCCAGCAGCAGGCGTAGCGGGGGGGCTTCGTTCCCCAAGGAGACCCAGTACTTC
>.|.|TRBJ2-2|16|TRBV19
CASSNGGTAYTGELFF
TGTGCCAGTAGTAACGGAGGGACGGCCTACACCGGGGAGCTGTTTTTT
>.|.|TRBJ1-4|15|TRBV28
CASIANPAGFEKLFF
TGTGCCAGCATTGCTAACCCGGCAGGATTCGAAAAACTGTTTTTT
>.|TRBD1|TRBJ2-5|14|TRBV24-1
CATSDRTGRETQYF
TGTGCCACCAGTGATCGGACAGGGCGAGAGACCCAGTACTTC
>few|.|TRBJ2-7|12|TRBV12-3/TRBV12-4
CASSIQYDEQYF
TGTGCCAGCAGTATCCAATACGACGAGCAGTACTTC
>.|.|TRBJ2-7|15|TRBV10-2
CASRATSSGSYEQYF
TGCGCCAGCAGGGCAACCTCCAGCGGGTCCTACGAGCAGTACTTC
>many|.|TRBJ1-2|14|TRBV5-1
CASSLGILGDGYTF
TGCGCCAGCAGCTTGGGGATCCTAGGAGATGGCTACACCTTC
>.|TRBD1|TRBJ1-2|14|TRBV7-9
CASRSDRGLFGYTF
TGTGCCAGCAGGTCTGACAGGGGGCTCTTTGGCTACACCTTC
>few|.|TRBJ1-6|16|TRBV11-2
CASSTTADSYNSPLHF
TGTGCCAGTTCGACGACGGCCGACTCCTATAATTCACCCCTCCACTTT
>few|TRBD1|TRBJ2-3|15|TRBV9
CASSTSGTVTDTQYF
TGTGCCAGCAGCACATCCGGGACAGTCACAGATACGCAGTATTTT
>.|.|TRBJ2-6|17|TRBV10-2
CASSDHQVLAGANVLTF
TGCGCCAGCAGTGACCATCAGGTGTTGGCTGGGGCCAACGTCCTGACTTTC
>.|.|TRBJ2-5|14|TRBV6-5
CASSFTGSQETQYF
TGTGCCAGCAGTTTTACAGGGTCCCAAGAGACCCAGTACTTC
>few|.|TRBJ2-2|16|TRBV12-3/TRBV12-4
CASWTRSITNTGELFF
TGTGCCAGCTGGACCCGGAGCATCACCAACACCGGGGAGCTGTTTTTT
>.|.|TRBJ1-2|14|TRBV2
CASKPAQASYGYTF
TGTGCCAGCAAACCCGCACAGGCCTCCTATGGCTACACCTTC
>few|TRBD2|TRBJ2-6|19|TRBV5-1
CASSPGLAGVLTGANVLTF
TGCGCCAGCAGCCCCGGACTAGCGGGAGTCCTAACTGGGGCCAACGTCCTGACTTTC
>.|.|TRBJ1-2|15|TRBV3-1
CASSQTFASIYGYTF
TGTGCCAGCAGCCAAACCTTCGCCAGTATCTATGGCTACACCTTC
>.|TRBD2|TRBJ2-5|18|TRBV2
CASSEAPLRTSGMETQYF
TGTGCCAGCAGTGAAGCACCTTTGCGAACTAGCGGGATGGAGACCCAGTACTTC
>.|.|TRBJ1-1|14|TRBV2
CASRGGGGLTEAFF
TGTGCCAGCAGGGGCGGTGGGGGGCTCACTGAAGCTTTCTTT
>few|.|TRBJ2-7|15|TRBV28
CASSPAEPFSYEQYF
TGTGCCAGCAGTCCCGCCGAGCCTTTCTCCTACGAGCAGTACTTC
>.|TRBD1|TRBJ1-6|14|TRBV11-2
CASSRGQGVAPLHF
TGTGCCAGCAGCCGGGGACAGGGAGTAGCACCCCTCCACTTT
>.|.|TRBJ2-2|15|TRBV5-1
CASSPWTASTGELFF
TGCGCCAGCAGCCCCTGGACAGCGAGCACCGGGGAGCTGTTTTTT
>few|.|TRBJ2-5|15|TRBV7-9
CASSPRDGAGETQYF
TGTGCCAGCAGCCCTCGGGACGGGGCAGGAGAGACCCAGTACTTC
>.|TRBD1|TRBJ2-7|16|TRBV29-1
CSVESRDRVGPYEQYF
TGCAGCGTTGAGTCCCGGGACAGGGTCGGTCCCTACGAGCAGTACTTC
>many|TRBD2|TRBJ2-1|15|TRBV12-3/TRBV12-4
CASSLAGLAGNEQFF
TGTGCCAGCAGTTTAGCTGGATTAGCGGGCAATGAGCAGTTCTTC
>once|TRBD2|TRBJ2-7|14|TRBV20-1
CSAEGTSGIYEQYF
TGCAGTGCCGAGGGGACTAGCGGGATCTACGAGCAGTACTTC
>many|.|TRBJ1-1|12|TRBV5-6
CASSLANSEAFF
TGTGCCAGCAGCTTGGCGAATTCCGAAGCTTTCTTT
>many|TRBD2|TRBJ2-3|14|TRBV28
CASRSGRLTDTQYF
TGTGCCAGCAGGAGCGGGAGACTGACAGATACGCAGTATTTT
>.|.|TRBJ2-2|14|TRBV6-4
CASSPGTQSGELFF
TGTGCCAGCAGTCCCGGGACCCAGTCCGGGGAGCTGTTTTTT
>few|TRBD1|TRBJ2-3|15|TRBV6-1
CATSLGTGPTDTQYF
TGTGCCACCTCGCTAGGGACAGGCCCCACAGATACGCAGTATTTT
>.|.|TRBJ2-6|15|TRBV3-1
CASSQKGSGANVLTF
TGTGCCAGCAGCCAAAAAGGGTCTGGGGCCAACGTCCTGACTTTC
>.|.|TRBJ2-7|14|TRBV6-1
CASSEAWGSYEQYF
TGTGCCAGCAGTGAAGCTTGGGGGAGCTACGAGCAGTACTTC
>few|TRBD1|TRBJ1-5|15|TRBV6-1
CASSRQGLNNQPQHF
TGTGCCAGCAGTCGACAGGGGTTGAACAATCAGCCCCAGCATTTT
>few|.|TRBJ2-1|16|TRBV15
CAAESGVTRGYNEQFF
TGTGCCGCGGAGTCCGGGGTCACTAGGGGATACAATGAGCAGTTCTTC
>.|.|TRBJ1-2|15|TRBV6-1
CASGRGQGPGDGYTF
TGTGCCAGCGGGCGGGGTCAGGGGCCAGGGGATGGCTACACCTTC
>few|.|TRBJ2-7|14|TRBV20-1
CSARGDTSLGEQYF
TGCAGTGCTAGAGGGGACACTTCCCTCGGCGAGCAGTACTTC
>many|TRBD1|TRBJ1-1|15|TRBV5-1
CASSPPGQENTEAFF
TGCGCCAGCAGCCCGCCGGGACAGGAGAACACTGAAGCTTTCTTT